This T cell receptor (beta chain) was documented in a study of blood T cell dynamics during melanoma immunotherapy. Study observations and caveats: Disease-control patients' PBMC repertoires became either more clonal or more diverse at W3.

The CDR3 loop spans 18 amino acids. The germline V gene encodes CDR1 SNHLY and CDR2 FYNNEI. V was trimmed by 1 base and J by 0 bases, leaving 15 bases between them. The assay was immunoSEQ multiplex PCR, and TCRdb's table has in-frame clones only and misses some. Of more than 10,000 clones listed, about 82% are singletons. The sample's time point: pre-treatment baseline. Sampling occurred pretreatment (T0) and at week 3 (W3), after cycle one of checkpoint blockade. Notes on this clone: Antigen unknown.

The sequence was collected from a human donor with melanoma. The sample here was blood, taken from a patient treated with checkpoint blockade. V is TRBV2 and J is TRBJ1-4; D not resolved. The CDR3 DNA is TGTGCCAGCAGTGAAGATGCTGGCAGCGGTGCAACTAATGAAAAACTGTTTTTT. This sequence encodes CASSEDAGSGATNEKLFF.